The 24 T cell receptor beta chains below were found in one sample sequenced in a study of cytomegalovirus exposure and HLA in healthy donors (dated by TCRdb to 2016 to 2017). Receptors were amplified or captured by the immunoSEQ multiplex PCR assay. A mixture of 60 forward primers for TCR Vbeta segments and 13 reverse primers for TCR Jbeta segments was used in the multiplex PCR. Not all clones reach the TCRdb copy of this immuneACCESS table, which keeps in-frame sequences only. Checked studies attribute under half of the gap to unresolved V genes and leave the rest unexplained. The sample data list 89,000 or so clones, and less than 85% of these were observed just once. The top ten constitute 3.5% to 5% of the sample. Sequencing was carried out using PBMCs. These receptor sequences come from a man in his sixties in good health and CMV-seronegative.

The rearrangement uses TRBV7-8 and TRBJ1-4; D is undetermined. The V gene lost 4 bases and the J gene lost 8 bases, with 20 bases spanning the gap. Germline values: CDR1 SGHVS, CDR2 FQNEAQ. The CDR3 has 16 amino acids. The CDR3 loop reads CASSSGPRGLREKLFF. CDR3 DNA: TGTGCCAGCAGCTCAGGCCCCAGAGGGCTTCGGGAAAAACTGTTTTTT.

In DNA, the CDR3 is TGCGCCAGCAGCCAAGCTCCGGGGGATGGAGAGACCCAGTACTTC. It codes for CASSQAPGDGETQYF. The V gene is TRBV4-1, the J gene TRBJ2-5; a weak D match, TRBD2 (6 bases). Trimming removed 1 base at V and 4 bases at J, with 13 bases between. The CDR3 is 15 amino acids. CDR1 MGHRA and CDR2 YSYEKL come from the germline V gene.

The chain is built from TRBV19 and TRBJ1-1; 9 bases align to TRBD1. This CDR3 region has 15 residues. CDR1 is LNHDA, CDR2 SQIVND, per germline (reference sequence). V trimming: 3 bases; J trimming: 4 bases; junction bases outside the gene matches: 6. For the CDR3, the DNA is TGTGCCAGTAGTATCGGGGGACAGGGCCGCACTGAAGCTTTCTTT. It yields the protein CASSIGGQGRTEAFF.

The CDR3 sequence is CASRPGLDGPPLHF. The DNA for the CDR3 is TGTGCCAGCAGGCCGGGACTCGATGGCCCACCCCTCCACTTT. This chain uses TRBV27 with TRBJ1-6; tentatively, D is TRBD1 (5 bases). The CDR3 length is 14 residues. From germline, CDR1 is MNHEY and CDR2 SMNVEV (reference sequence). Trimming removed 6 bases from V and 11 bases from J, with 17 bases in between.

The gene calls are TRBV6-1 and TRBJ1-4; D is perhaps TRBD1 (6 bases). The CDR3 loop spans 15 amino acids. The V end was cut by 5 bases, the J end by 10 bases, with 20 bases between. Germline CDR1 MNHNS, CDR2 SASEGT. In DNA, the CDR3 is TGTGCCAGCAGTCCACCCCCCAGGGGAGAGGGAAAACTGTTTTTT. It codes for CASSPPPRGEGKLFF.

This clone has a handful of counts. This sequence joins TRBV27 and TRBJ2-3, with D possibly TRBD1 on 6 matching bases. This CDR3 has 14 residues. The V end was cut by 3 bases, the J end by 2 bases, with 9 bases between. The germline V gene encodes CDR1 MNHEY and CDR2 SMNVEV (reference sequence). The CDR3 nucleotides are TGTGCCAGCAGTTTTGGACAGAACACAGATACGCAGTATTTT. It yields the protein CASSFGQNTDTQYF.

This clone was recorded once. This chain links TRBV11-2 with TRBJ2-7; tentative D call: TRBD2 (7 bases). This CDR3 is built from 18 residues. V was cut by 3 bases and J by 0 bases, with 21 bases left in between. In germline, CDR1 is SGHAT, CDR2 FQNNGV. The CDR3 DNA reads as TGTGCCAGCAGCTTGAGGGGGGCACCCGGGGGGAGCTCCTACGAGCAGTACTTC. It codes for CASSLRGAPGGSSYEQYF. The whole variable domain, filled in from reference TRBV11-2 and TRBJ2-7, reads EAGVAQSPRYKIIEKRQSVAFWCNPISGHATLYWYQQILGQGPKLLIQFQNNGVVDDSQLPKDRFSAERLKGVDSTLKIQPAKLEDSAVYLCASSLRGAPGGSSYEQYFGPGTRLTVT.

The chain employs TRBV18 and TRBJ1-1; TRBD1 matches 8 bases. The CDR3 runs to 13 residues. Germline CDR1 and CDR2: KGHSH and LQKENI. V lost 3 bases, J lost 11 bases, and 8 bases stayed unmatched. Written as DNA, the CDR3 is TGTGCCAGCTCACCCCCCCAGGGGGCGAGGGCTTTCTTT. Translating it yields CASSPPQGARAFF.

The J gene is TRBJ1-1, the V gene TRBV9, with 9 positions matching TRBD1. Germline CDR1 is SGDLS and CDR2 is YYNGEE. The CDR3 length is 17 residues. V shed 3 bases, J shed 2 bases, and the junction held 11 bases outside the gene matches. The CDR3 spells CASSGQNTGGQNTEAFF. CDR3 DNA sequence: TGTGCCAGCAGCGGTCAAAATACAGGGGGCCAAAACACTGAAGCTTTCTTT.

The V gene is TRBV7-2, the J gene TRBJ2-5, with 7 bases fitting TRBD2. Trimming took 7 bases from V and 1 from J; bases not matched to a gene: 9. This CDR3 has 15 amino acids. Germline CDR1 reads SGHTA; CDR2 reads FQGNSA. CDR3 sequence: CASNFWGGSQETQYF. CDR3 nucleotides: TGTGCCAGCAACTTTTGGGGGGGTTCCCAAGAGACCCAGTACTTC.

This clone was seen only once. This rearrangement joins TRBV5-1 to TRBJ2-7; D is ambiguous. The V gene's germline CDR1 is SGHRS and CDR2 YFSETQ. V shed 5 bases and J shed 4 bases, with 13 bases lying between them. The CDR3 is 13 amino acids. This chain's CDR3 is CASSPLGRYEQYF. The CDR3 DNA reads TGCGCCAGCAGTCCCCTTGGCAGGTACGAGCAGTACTTC.

CDR3 bases: TGTGCCAGCTCACCGGGGGGACAGGGCCGGATTCATCAGCCCCAGCATTTT. Translation: CASSPGGQGRIHQPQHF. The chain links TRBV18 to TRBJ1-5; 9 nucleotides agree with TRBD1. V gave up 3 bases and J gave up 5 bases; unmatched junction bases: 11. CDR1 and CDR2 from the germline V gene are KGHSH and LQKENI. CDR3 length equals 17 residues.

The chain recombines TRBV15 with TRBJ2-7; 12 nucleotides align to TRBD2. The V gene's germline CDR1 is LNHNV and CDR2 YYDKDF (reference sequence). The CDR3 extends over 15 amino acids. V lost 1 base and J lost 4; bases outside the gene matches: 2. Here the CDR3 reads CATSRVGTSGYEQYF. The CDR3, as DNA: TGTGCCACCAGCAGAGTCGGGACTAGCGGGTACGAGCAGTACTTC.

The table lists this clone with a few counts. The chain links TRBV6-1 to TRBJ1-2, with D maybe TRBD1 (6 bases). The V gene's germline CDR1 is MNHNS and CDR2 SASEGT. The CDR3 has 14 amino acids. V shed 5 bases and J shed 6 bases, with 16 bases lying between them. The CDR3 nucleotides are TGTGCCAGCAGTTCCGACCAGGGGTTGAATGGCTACACCTTC. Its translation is CASSSDQGLNGYTF.

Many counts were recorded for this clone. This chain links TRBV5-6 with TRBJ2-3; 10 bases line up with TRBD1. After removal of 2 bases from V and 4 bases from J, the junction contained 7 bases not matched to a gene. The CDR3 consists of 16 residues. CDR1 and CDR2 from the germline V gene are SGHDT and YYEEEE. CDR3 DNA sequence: TGTGCCAGCAGCTTCTGGGACAGGGGAAGGTCAGATACGCAGTATTTT. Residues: CASSFWDRGRSDTQYF.

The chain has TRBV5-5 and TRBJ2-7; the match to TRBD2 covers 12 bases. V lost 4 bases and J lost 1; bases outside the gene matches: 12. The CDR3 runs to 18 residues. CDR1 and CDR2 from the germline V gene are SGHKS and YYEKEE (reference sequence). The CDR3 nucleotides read TGTGCCAGCAGCCTTGCTACTAGCGGGGGGTCTGTGTCCTACGAGCAGTACTTC. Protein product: CASSLATSGGSVSYEQYF.

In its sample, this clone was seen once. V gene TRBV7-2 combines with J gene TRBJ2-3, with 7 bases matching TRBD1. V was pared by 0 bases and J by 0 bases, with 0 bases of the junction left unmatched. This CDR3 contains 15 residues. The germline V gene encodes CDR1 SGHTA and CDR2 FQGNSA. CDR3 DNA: TGTGCCAGCAGCTTAGCGACAGGGAGCACAGATACGCAGTATTTT. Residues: CASSLATGSTDTQYF.

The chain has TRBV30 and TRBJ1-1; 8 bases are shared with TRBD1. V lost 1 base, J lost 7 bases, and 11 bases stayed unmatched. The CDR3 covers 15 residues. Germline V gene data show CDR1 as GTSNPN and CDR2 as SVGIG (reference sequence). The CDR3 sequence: CAWSGQGTLWGEAFF. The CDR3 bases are TGTGCCTGGAGTGGACAGGGGACCCTATGGGGTGAAGCTTTCTTT.

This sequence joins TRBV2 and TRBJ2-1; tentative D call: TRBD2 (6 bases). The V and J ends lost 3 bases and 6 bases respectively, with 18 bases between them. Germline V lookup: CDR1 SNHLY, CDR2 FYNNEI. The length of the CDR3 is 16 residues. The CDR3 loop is CASSDVRRGDSNEQFF. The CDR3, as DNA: TGTGCCAGCAGTGATGTGCGGCGGGGAGATAGCAATGAGCAGTTCTTC.

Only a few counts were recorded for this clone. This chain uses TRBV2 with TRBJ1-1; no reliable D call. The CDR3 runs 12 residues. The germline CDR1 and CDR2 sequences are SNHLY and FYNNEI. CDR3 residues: CVTTGIRSEAFF. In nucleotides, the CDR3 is TGTGTCACTACCGGGATCCGCTCTGAAGCTTTCTTT. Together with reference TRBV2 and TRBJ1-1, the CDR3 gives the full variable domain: EPEVTQTPSHQVTQMGQEVILRCVPISNHLYFYWYRQILGQKVEFLVSFYNNEISEKSEIFDDQFSVERPDGSNFTLKIRSTKLEDSAMYFCVTTGIRSEAFFGQGTRLTVV.

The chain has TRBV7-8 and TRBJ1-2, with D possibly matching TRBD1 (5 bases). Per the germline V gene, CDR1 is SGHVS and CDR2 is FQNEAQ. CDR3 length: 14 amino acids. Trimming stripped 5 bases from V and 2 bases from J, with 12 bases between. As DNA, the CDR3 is TGTGCCAGCAGCCGTACCAGACAGAACTATGGCTACACCTTC. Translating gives CASSRTRQNYGYTF.

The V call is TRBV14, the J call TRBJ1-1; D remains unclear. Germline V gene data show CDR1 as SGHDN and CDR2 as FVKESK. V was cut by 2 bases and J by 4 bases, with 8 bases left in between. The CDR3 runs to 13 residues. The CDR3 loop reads CASSQQRSTEAFF. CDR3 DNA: TGTGCCAGCAGCCAACAAAGGAGCACTGAAGCTTTCTTT.

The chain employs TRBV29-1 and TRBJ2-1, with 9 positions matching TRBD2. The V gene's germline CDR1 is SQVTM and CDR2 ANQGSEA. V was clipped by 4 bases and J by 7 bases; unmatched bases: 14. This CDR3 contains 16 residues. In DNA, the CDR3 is TGCAGCGTTGGACTTTTTGCGGGGGGGCCGGGGAATGAGCAGTTCTTC. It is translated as CSVGLFAGGPGNEQFF.

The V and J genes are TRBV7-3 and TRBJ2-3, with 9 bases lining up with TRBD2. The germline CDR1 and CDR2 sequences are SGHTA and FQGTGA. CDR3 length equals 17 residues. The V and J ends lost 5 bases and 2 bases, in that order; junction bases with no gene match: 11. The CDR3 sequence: CASSPQARGGNTDTQYF. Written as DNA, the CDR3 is TGTGCCAGCAGCCCGCAGGCGCGGGGGGGTAACACAGATACGCAGTATTTT. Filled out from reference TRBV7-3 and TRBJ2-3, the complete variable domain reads GAGVSQTPSNKVTEKGKYVELRCDPISGHTALYWYRQSLGQGPEFLIYFQGTGAADDSGLPNDRFFAVRPEGSVSTLKIQRTERGDSAVYLCASSPQARGGNTDTQYFGPGTRLTVL.